This T cell receptor beta chain was captured by sequencing in a study of metastatic and nonmetastatic thyroid tumors. TCRdb re-clonotyped the PCR reads through MiXCR. The table shows over 15,000 clones, with around 36% occurring only once. This clone was counted many times. The germline V gene has CDR1 MNHNS and CDR2 SASEGT. The CDR3 length is 14 residues. V was clipped by 6 bases and J by 1 base, with 12 bases between them. All patients reached thyroid surgery having received no treatment beforehand. The sequenced material came from tumor tissue. This TCR derives from a female donor with papillary thyroid cancer or a benign thyroid nodule (not recorded which). Some clones in this sample may be carry-over from other donors' samples. This rearrangement joins TRBV6-1 to TRBJ1-1; perhaps TRBD1 as D (5 bases). Here the CDR3 reads CASRTGRENTEAFF. The CDR3 bases are TGTGCCAGCAGAACGGGACGAGAGAACACTGAAGCTTTCTTT.